The 6 T cell receptor beta chains below all came from one sample that was sequenced in a study of T cells in localized non-small cell lung cancer. Sequencing used immunoSEQ multiplex PCR; TCRdb keeps in-frame clones, though not all of them. The table lists a few thousand clones, roughly 25% of them singletons, with around 5.5% in the top ten. Source: lung tumor tissue, taken before any cancer treatment. The receptor source for this set is a woman aged 35-75 years with stage I lung adenocarcinoma.

The chain carries TRBV6-8 and TRBJ2-5; TRBD2 agrees at 13 bases. Germline assignment: CDR1 MNHGY and CDR2 SAAAGT. This CDR3 has 16 amino acids. With V trimmed by 10 bases and J by 2 bases, 10 bases remained unmatched. The CDR3 DNA reads TGTGCCACCCGGACTAGCGGGAGAAGGTTACAAGAGACCCAGTACTTC. As protein: CATRTSGRRLQETQYF.

V gene TRBV19 combines with J gene TRBJ2-6; D is undetermined. Germline assignment: CDR1 LNHDA and CDR2 SQIVND (reference sequence). This CDR3 spans 15 amino acids. The ends were cut back, 1 base at V and 2 bases at J, with 6 bases in the middle. The chain's CDR3 is CASSIAEAGANVLTF. The CDR3, as DNA: TGTGCCAGTAGTATAGCTGAAGCTGGGGCCAACGTCCTGACTTTC.

This clone has a handful of counts. The V call is TRBV6-7, the J call TRBJ1-3; D gene uncertain. TRBV6-7 is an ORF, and what it does is uncertain. V was clipped by 8 bases and J by 7 bases, with 9 bases between them. CDR3 length equals 11 residues. The CDR3 sequence: CASLGTNTIYF. CDR3 DNA sequence: TGTGCCAGCCTAGGAACGAACACCATATATTTT.

V usage is TRBV19 and J usage is TRBJ1-5, with a possible D match to TRBD1 (5 bases). Trimming removed 5 bases from V and 4 bases from J, with 15 bases in between. This CDR3 region has 15 residues. Germline V gives CDR1 LNHDA, CDR2 SQIVND (reference sequence). Here the CDR3 reads CASSPQTEGNQPQHF. The CDR3 DNA reads TGTGCCAGTAGTCCCCAGACAGAGGGGAATCAGCCCCAGCATTTT.

By share of the sample, this clone is medium-sized. The chain joins TRBV11-3 to TRBJ2-1, with 11 bases that match TRBD1. The germline gives CDR1 SGHNT, CDR2 YENEEA. The CDR3 contains 16 residues. Unmatched junction bases numbered 5, after V lost 3 bases and J lost 4 bases. CDR3 nucleotide sequence: TGTGCCAGCAGCTTCAGGGACAGGGGGATTTACAATGAGCAGTTCTTC. Translated, it gives CASSFRDRGIYNEQFF.

Worth noting for this clone: The same CDR3 is also encoded by other DNA sequences in this sample. The chain recombines TRBV6-8 with TRBJ2-7; D uncertain. Germline V CDR1 and CDR2: MNHGY, SAAAGT. Trimming pared 0 bases from V and 4 bases from J, leaving 7 bases between. The CDR3 loop spans 13 amino acids. CDR3 DNA sequence: TGTGCCAGCAGTTACTCGAGAGGTTACGAGCAGTACTTC. Amino acid sequence: CASSYSRGYEQYF.